Included here is one T cell receptor (beta chain) sequence, with context. Its antigen is not identified. These data come from a study of cytomegalovirus exposure and HLA in healthy donors. Findings of the study overall: The authors listed some 150 TCR beta chains as cytomegalovirus-associated. Rarity characterized most TCR sequences, yet some public TCRs appeared in many donors. Further analysis was carried out later, and it showed several of the most significant clusters appearing linked to common viral pathogens. Sequencing depth across donors, presence/absence analyses assumed, was roughly uniform.

J gave up 1 base and V 6 bases, and 4 bases lay outside the gene matches. Germline CDR1 reads ENHRY; CDR2 reads SYGVKD. The CDR3 totals 14 residues. The PCR had 60 Vbeta and 13 Jbeta primers. TCRdb's table, derived via immunoSEQ multiplex PCR, lists solely in-frame clones and lacks some. There are roughly 100,000 clones in the sample; about 78% occur only once, and around 1.3% lies in the top ten. The clonotype originates from a man aged 30 to 45 in good health and CMV-seronegative. Sequenced input: PBMCs. The V gene is TRBV10-3, the J gene TRBJ1-1; 8 bases align to TRBD1. Here the CDR3 reads CAIRKTGANTEAFF. The CDR3 bases are TGTGCCATCAGGAAGACAGGGGCGAACACTGAAGCTTTCTTT.